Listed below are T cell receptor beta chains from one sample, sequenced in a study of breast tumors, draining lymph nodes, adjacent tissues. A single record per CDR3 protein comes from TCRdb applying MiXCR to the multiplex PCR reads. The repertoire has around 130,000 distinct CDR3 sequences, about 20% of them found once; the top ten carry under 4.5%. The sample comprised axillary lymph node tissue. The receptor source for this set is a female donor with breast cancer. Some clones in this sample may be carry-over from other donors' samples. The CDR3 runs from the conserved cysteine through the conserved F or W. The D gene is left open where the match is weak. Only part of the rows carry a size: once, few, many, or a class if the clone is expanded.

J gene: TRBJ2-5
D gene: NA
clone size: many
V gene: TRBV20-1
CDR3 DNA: TGCAGTGCTAGGGGCCGAACGGCGGAGACCCAGTACTTC
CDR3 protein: CSARGRTAETQYF

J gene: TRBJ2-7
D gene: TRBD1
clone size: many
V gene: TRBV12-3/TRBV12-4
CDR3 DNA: TGTGCCAGCACCGATCAGGGGGCGGGCGAGCAGTACTTC
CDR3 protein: CASTDQGAGEQYF

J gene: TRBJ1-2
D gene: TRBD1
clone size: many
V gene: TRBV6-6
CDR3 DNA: TGTGCCAGCAGTACCCCCGGGACAGGAAATGGCTACACCTTC
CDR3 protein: CASSTPGTGNGYTF

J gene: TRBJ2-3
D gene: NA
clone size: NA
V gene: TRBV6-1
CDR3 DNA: TGTGCCAGCAGTGAAGGGGCGGGGGATACGCAGTATTTT
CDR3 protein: CASSEGAGDTQYF

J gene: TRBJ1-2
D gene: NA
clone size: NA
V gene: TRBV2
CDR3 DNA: TGTGCCAGCACGACCGGGACAAACTATGGCTACACCTTC
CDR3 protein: CASTTGTNYGYTF

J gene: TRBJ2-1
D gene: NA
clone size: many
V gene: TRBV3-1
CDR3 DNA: TGTGCCAGCGGACAACGGGGGTACAATGAGCAGTTCTTC
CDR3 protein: CASGQRGYNEQFF

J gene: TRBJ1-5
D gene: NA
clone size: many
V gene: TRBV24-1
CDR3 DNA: TGTGCCACCAGTGATAGGAGGACGGAAAATCAGCCCCAGCATTTT
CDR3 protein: CATSDRRTENQPQHF

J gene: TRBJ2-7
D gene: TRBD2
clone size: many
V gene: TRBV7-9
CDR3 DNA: TGTGCCAGCAGCTCGTATAGGCTAGCGGGAAAATACGAGCAGTACTTC
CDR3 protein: CASSSYRLAGKYEQYF

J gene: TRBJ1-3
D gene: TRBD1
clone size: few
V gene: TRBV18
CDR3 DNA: TGTGCCAGCTCACCACTCCCAGGGGGCGCGTTGGGAAACACCATATATTTT
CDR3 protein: CASSPLPGGALGNTIYF

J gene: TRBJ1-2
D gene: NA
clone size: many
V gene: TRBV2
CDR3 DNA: TGTGCCAGCCAGGAGACCCTCCGGGGCTACACCTTC
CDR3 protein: CASQETLRGYTF

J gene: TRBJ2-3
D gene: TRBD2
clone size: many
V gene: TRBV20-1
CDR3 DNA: TGCAGTGCTAGAGGGAGACTAGCGGGGGGGCCTCAAGATACGCAGTATTTT
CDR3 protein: CSARGRLAGGPQDTQYF

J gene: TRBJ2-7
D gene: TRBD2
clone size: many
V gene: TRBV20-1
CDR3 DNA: TGCAGTGCTAGAGAGCTATGGCTAGCGGGAGGTCGTCTCCCCTACGAGCAGTACTTC
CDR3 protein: CSARELWLAGGRLPYEQYF

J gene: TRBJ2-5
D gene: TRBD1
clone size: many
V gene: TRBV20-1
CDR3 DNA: TGCAGCGCGGACAGGGAAGAGACCCAGTACTTC
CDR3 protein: CSADREETQYF

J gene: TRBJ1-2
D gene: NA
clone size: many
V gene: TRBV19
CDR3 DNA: TGTGCCACCTCACAGGGCTATGGCTACACCTTC
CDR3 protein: CATSQGYGYTF

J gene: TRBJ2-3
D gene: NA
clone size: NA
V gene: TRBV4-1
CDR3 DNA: TGCGCCAGCAGCCAATGGGAATCCGGGTTAAGCAATCAGCCCCAGTATTTT
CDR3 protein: CASSQWESGLSNQPQYF

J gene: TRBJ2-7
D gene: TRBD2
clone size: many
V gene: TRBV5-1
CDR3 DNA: TGCGCCAGCAGCTTTGGTACTAGCGGCTACGAGCAGTACTTC
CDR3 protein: CASSFGTSGYEQYF

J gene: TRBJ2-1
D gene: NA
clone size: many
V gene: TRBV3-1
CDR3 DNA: TGTGCCAGCAGCCCAGGGCGGGGTACCTACAATGAGCAGTTCTTC
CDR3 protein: CASSPGRGTYNEQFF

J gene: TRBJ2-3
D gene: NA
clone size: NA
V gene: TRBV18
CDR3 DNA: TGTGCCAGCTCACCCCAGGGGCGCGCAGATACGCAGTATTTT
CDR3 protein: CASSPQGRADTQYF

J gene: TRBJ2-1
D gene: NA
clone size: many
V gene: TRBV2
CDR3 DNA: TGTGCCAGCAGGCGGACAGCACCGAATGAGCAGTTCTTC
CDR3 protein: CASRRTAPNEQFF

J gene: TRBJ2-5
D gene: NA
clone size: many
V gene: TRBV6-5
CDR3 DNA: TGTGCCAGCAAACTGAAAGGACAGAGGACTCTTCGAGGGGAGACCCAGTACTTC
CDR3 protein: CASKLKGQRTLRGETQYF

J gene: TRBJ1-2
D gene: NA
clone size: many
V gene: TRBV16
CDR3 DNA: TGTGCCAGCAGCCGGCCAGCTAACTATGGCTACACCTTC
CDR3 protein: CASSRPANYGYTF